This T cell receptor beta chain was captured by sequencing in a study of cytotoxic CD8 clonotypes in ibrutinib-treated CLL (dated by TCRdb to the early 2020s). Regarding the study in general: In this cohort, approximately 15 patients were treatment-naive and about a dozen were relapsed/refractory, while roughly 17 had unmutated IGHV. Responses were partial in around 25 patients and complete in 2; after median approximately 69 months follow-up, around 15 stayed in remission and 12 progressed. Cryopreserved peripheral blood mononuclear cells were collected before treatment, at response, and at either disease progression or sustained remission. Response samples were obtained after a median of 12 months of treatment, with a range of about 6 to 36 months. All remission and progressive disease samples were collected while patients were still receiving ibrutinib. An average of around 260,000 productive templates and approximately 90,000 productive rearrangements was obtained per sample. Longitudinal samples were available for about 30% of the 86 trial participants.

About 2 micrograms of genomic DNA were extracted from cryopreserved PBMCs for TCR beta library preparation. Longitudinal blood samples from CLL patients on ibrutinib monotherapy underwent high-throughput TCR beta sequencing. The patients took part in an open-label, single-center phase 2 trial of ibrutinib monotherapy. This clone came up a few times. Its specific antigen is unknown. Per-base quality was not reported, and no clone a single base away is much larger than it. The germline V gene encodes CDR1 SEHNR and CDR2 FQNEAQ (reference sequence). V gives up 2 bases and J gives up 7 bases, and the segment between their germline ends measures 15 bases. The CDR3 numbers 15 residues from cysteine through phenylalanine. Only the CDR3 portion is preserved as DNA: 45 bases, with reading frame beginning at the first base. The study at large found these results: Sampling times were not matched between sustained-remission and progressing patients, and lymph node repertoires were not studied. Public clonotypes were rare and either contracted or stayed stable during treatment, and the rise in clonality at ibrutinib response reflected the expansion of private clonotypes. At ibrutinib response clonality went up, during sustained remission it held steady, and at progression it dropped back toward baseline. Baseline clonality exceeded that of age-matched healthy donors and correlated strongly with circulating CD8+ T-cell counts.

Each clonotype received, on average, around 10x coverage in deep resolution sequencing performed on a MiSeq, where the target depth lay between 1 in 1 million and 1 in 200,000 T cells. The immunoSEQ hsTCRB Kit was used to generate the TCR beta libraries. On the study's bioinformatics: Data were analyzed with ImmunoSEQ Data Assistant and ImmunoSEQ Analyzer, with V, D and J genes assigned per IMGT definitions. Clonality, which ranges from 0 to 1, was calculated by subtracting the normalized Shannon entropy of productive rearrangement frequencies from one. Public clonotype analysis was restricted to overrepresented clonotypes comprising at least 0.05% of each patient's repertoire. Some twelve repertoires from age-matched healthy donors, obtained from immuneACCESS, served as clonality controls. TCRdb mirrors the immuneACCESS table, restricted to in-frame sequences. Some clones are absent from its copies; in checked studies, under half trace to an unresolved V gene, and the reason for the others is unknown. The V and J calls and clone size are taken from that table; D and trimming were inferred from the DNA. A total of 150,000 or so clones appear in this sample, about 84% of them only once. Jointly, the top ten make up 7.5% to 8% of the sample.

The sequence is built from TRBV7-9 and TRBJ1-5, and the D gene may be TRBD1, 6 bases matching. The material was PBMCs, obtained after 36 months of ibrutinib treatment. The TCR comes from a human donor with chronic lymphocytic leukemia. This receptor carries the CDR3 CASSLYLGAEQPQHF. The DNA sequence is as follows: TGTGCCAGCAGCTTATACCTGGGGGCTGAACAGCCCCAGCATTTT.